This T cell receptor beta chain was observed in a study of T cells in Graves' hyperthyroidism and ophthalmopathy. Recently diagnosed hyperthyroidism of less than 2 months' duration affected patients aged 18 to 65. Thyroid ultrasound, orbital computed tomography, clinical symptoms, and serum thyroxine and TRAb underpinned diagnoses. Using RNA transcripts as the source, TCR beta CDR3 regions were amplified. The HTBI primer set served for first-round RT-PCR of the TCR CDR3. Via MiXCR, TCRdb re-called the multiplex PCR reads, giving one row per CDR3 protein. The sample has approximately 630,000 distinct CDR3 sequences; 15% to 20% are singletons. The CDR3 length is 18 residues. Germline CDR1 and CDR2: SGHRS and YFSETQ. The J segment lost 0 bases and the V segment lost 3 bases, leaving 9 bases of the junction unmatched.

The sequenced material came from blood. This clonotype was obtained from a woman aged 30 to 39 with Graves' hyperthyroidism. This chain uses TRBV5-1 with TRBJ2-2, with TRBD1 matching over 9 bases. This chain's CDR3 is CASSSVTTGGANTGELFF. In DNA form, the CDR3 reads TGCGCCAGCAGCTCGGTGACCACAGGGGGCGCGAACACCGGGGAGCTGTTTTTT.